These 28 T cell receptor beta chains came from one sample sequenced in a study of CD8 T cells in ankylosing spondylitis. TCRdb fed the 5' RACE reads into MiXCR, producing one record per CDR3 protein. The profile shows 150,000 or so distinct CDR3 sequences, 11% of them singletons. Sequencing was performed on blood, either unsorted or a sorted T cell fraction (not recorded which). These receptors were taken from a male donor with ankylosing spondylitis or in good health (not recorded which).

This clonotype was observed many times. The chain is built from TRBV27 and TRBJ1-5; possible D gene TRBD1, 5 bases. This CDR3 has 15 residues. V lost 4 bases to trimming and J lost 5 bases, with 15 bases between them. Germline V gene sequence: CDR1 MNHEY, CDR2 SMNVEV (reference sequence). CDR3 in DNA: TGTGCCAGCAGTTCCCGGGTCGAGGGGTATCAGCCCCAGCATTTT. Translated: CASSSRVEGYQPQHF.

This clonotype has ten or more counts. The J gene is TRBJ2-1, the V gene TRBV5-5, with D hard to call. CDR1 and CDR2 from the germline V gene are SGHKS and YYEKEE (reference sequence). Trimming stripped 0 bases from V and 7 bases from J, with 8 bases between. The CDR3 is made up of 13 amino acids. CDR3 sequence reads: CASSLGLSNEQFF. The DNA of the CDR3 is TGTGCCAGCAGCTTGGGACTTTCAAATGAGCAGTTCTTC.

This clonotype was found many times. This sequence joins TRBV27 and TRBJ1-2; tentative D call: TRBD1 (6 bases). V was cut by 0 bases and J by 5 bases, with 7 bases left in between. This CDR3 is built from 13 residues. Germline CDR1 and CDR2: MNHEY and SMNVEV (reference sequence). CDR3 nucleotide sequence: TGTGCCAGCAGTTTATCGGGACATTATGGCTACACCTTC. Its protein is CASSLSGHYGYTF.

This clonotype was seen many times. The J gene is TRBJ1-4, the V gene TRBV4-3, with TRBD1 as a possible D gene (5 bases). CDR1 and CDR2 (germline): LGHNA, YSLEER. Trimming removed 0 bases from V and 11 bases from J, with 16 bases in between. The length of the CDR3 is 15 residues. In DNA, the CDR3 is TGCGCCAGCAGCCAAGATCTATCAAGAGGGGAGAAACTGTTTTTT. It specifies CASSQDLSRGEKLFF.

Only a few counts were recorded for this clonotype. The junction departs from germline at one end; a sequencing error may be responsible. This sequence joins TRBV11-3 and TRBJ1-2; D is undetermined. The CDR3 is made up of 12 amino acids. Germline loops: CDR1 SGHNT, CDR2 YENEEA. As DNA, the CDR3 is TGTGCCAGCAGCTTCGCAAGGAGCAATGTAGCCTTC. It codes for CASSFARSNVAF.

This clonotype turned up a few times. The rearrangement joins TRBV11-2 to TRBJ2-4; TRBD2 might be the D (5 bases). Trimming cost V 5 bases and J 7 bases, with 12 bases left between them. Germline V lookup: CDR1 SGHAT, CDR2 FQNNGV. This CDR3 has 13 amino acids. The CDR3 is CASSPTPGNIQYF. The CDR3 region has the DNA TGTGCCAGCAGCCCGACCCCGGGGAACATTCAGTACTTC.

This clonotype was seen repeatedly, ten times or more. Written as DNA, the CDR3 is TGCAGCGCAGAAAGGATGCGGGAGTCCTACGAGCAGTACTTC. Protein sequence: CSAERMRESYEQYF. V gene TRBV29-1 combines with J gene TRBJ2-7; the match to TRBD2 covers 7 bases. Per the germline V gene, CDR1 is SQVTM and CDR2 is ANQGSEA. The V gene end was trimmed by 7 bases and the J gene end by 1 base; junction bases not matched to a gene: 10. The CDR3 runs 14 residues.

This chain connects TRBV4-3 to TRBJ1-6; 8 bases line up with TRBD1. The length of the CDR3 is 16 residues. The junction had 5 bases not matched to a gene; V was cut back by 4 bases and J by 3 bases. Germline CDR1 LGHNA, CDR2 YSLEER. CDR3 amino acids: CASSPDRDFYNSPLHF. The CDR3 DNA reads TGCGCCAGCAGCCCGGACAGGGACTTCTATAATTCACCCCTCCACTTT.

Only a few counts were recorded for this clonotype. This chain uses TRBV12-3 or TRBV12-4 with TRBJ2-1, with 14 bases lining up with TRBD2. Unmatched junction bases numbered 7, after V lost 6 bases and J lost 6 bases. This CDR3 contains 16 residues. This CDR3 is CASRLPGLAGVNEQFF. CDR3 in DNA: TGTGCCAGCAGATTACCGGGACTAGCGGGGGTCAATGAGCAGTTCTTC.

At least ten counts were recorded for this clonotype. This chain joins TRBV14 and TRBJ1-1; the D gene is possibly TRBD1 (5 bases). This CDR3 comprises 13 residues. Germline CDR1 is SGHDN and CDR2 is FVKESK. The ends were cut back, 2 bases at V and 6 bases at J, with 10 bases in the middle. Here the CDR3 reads CASSQLSGSEAFF. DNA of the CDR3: TGTGCCAGCAGCCAACTCTCAGGGTCTGAAGCTTTCTTT.

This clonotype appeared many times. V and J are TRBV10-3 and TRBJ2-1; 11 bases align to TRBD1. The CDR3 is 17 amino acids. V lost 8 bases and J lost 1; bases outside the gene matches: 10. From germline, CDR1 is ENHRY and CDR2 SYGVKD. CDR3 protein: CAIRDRGAFQSYNEQFF. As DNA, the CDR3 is TGTGCCATCCGGGACAGGGGGGCTTTTCAGTCCTACAATGAGCAGTTCTTC.

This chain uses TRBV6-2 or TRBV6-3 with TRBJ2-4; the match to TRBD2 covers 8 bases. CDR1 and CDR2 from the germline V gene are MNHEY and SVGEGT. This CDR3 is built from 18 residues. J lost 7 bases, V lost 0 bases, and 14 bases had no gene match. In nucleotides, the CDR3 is TGTGCCAGCAGTTACTCGAGCGGCGGGGGGCCCGCAGGTAACATTCAGTACTTC. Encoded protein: CASSYSSGGGPAGNIQYF.

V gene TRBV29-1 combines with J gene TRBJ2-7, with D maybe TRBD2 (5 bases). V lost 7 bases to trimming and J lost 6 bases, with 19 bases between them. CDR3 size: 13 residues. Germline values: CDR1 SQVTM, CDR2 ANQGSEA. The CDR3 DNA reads TGCAGCGCCGAGGACTCATTAAGGCGCGAGCAGTACTTC. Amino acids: CSAEDSLRREQYF.

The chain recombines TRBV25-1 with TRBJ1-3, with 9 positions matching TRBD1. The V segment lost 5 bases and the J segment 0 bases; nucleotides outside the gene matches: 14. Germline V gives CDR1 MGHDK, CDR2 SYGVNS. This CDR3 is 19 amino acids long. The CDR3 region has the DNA TGTGCCAGCAGTTCCCGGGACAGGGTAATACCCAACTCTGGAAACACCATATATTTT. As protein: CASSSRDRVIPNSGNTIYF.

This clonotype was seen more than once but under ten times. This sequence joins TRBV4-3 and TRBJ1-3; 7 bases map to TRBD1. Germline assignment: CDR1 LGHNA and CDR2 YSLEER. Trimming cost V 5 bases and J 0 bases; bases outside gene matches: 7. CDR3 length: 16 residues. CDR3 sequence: CASSGDWDSSGNTIYF. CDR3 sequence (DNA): TGCGCCAGCAGCGGGGATTGGGACAGCTCTGGAAACACCATATATTTT.

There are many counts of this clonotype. CDR3: CASSFLQGADTQYF. CDR3 nucleotide sequence: TGTGCCAGCAGTTTTCTCCAGGGGGCAGATACGCAGTATTTT. The chain carries TRBV12-3 or TRBV12-4 and TRBJ2-3, with TRBD1 identical over 7 bases. Trimming cost V 3 bases and J 4 bases; bases outside gene matches: 4. The CDR3 contains 14 residues.

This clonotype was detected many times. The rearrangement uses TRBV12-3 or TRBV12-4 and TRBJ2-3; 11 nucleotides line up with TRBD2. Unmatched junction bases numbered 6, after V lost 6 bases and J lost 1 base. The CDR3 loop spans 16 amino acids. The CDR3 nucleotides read TGTGCCAGCAGCGGTCCTAGCGGGGGGCGCACAGATACGCAGTATTTT. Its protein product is CASSGPSGGRTDTQYF.

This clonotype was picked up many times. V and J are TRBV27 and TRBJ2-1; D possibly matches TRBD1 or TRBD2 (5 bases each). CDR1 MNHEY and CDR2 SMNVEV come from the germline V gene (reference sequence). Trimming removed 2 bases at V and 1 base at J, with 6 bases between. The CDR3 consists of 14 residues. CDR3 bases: TGTGCCAGCAGTTTAGGGGGTTCCTACAATGAGCAGTTCTTC. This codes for CASSLGGSYNEQFF.

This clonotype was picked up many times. The CDR3 coding sequence is TGTGCCAGCAGCACAATACAGGGGACTGAAGCTTTCTTT. Its translation is CASSTIQGTEAFF. The chain has TRBV7-2 and TRBJ1-1, with 7 bases matching TRBD1. CDR1 is SGHTA, CDR2 FQGNSA, per germline. This CDR3 has 13 amino acids. V lost 5 bases to trimming and J lost 5 bases; unmatched junction nucleotides: 5. The complete variable domain, with remaining parts taken from reference TRBV7-2 and TRBJ1-1, reads GAGVSQSPSNKVTEKGKDVELRCDPISGHTALYWYRQSLGQGLEFLIYFQGNSAPDKSGLPSDRFSAERTGGSVSTLTIQRTQQEDSAVYLCASSTIQGTEAFFGQGTRLTVV.

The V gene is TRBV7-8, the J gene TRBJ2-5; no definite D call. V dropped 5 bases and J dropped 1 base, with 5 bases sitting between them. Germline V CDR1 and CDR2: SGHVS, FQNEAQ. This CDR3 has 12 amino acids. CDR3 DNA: TGTGCCAGCAGCCCCGTCCAAGAGACCCAGTACTTC. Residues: CASSPVQETQYF.

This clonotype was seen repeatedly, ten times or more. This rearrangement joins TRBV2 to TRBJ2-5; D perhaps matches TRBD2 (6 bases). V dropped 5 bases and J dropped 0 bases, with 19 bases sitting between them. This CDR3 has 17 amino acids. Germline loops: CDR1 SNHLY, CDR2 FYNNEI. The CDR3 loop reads CASSPTTGTHHQETQYF. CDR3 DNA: TGTGCCAGCAGTCCGACGACCGGGACTCACCACCAAGAGACCCAGTACTTC. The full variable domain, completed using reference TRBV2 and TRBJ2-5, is EPEVTQTPSHQVTQMGQEVILRCVPISNHLYFYWYRQILGQKVEFLVSFYNNEISEKSEIFDDQFSVERPDGSNFTLKIRSTKLEDSAMYFCASSPTTGTHHQETQYFGPGTRLLVL.

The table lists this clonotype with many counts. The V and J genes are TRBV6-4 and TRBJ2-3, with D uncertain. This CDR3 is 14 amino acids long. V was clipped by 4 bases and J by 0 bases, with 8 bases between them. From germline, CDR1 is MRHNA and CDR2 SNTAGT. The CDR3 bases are TGTGCCAGCAGTGTAGGAACTAGCACAGATACGCAGTATTTT. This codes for CASSVGTSTDTQYF.

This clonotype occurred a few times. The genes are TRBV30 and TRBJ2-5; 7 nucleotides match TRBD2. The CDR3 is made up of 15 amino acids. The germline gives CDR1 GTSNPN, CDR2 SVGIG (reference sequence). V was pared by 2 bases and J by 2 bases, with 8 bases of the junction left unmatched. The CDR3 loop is CAWSPQRAGQETQYF. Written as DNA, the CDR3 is TGTGCCTGGAGTCCCCAGCGAGCGGGACAAGAGACCCAGTACTTC.

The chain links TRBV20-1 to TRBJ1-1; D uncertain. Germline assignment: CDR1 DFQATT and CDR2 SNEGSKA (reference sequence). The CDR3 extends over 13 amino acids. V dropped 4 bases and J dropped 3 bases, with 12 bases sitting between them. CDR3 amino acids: CSAIDISDTEAFF. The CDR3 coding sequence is TGCAGTGCTATAGACATTAGCGACACTGAAGCTTTCTTT.

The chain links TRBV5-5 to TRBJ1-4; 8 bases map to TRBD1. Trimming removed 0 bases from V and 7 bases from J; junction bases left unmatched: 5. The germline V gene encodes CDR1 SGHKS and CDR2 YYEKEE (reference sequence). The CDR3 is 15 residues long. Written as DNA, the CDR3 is TGTGCCAGCAGCTTGGGTAGGACAGGGTTTGAAAAACTGTTTTTT. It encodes CASSLGRTGFEKLFF. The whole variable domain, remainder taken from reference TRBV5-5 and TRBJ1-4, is DAGVTQSPTHLIKTRGQQVTLRCSPISGHKSVSWYQQVLGQGPQFIFQYYEKEERGRGNFPDRFSARQFPNYSSELNVNALLLGDSALYLCASSLGRTGFEKLFFGSGTQLSVL.

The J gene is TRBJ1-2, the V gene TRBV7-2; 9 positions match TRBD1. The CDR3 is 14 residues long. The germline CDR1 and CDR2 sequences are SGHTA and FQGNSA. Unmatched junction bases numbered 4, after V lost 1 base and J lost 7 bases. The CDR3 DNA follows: TGTGCCAGCAGCTTAGAGGGACAGGGATTTGGCTACACCTTC. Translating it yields CASSLEGQGFGYTF.

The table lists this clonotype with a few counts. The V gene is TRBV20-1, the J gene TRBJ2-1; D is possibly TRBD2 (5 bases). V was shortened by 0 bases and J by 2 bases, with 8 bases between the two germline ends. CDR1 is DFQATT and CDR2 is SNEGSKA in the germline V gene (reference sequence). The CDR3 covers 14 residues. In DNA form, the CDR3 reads TGCAGTGCTAGAGAGGGAGTGGCCTACAATGAGCAGTTCTTC. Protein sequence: CSAREGVAYNEQFF.

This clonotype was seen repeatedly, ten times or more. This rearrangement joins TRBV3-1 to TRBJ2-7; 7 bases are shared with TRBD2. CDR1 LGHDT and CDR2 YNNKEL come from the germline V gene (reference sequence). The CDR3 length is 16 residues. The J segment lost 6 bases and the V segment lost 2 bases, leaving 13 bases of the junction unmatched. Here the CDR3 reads CASSQNPLGGSSEQYF. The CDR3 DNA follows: TGTGCCAGCAGCCAAAATCCGTTGGGCGGGAGCTCCGAGCAGTACTTC.